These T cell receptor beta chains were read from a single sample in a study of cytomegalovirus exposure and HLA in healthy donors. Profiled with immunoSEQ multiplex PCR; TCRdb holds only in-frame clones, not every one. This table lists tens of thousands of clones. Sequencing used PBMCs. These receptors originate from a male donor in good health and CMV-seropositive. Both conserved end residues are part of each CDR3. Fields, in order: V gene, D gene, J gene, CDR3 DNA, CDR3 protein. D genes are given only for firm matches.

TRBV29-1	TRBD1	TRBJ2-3	TGCAGCGTGCCCGGACAGGGTTCGAATACGCAGTATTTT	CSVPGQGSNTQYF
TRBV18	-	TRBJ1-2	TGTGCCAGCTCACCGGATCTTGGGACAACCGTCAACTATGGCTACACCTTC	CASSPDLGTTVNYGYTF
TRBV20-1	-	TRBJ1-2	TGCAGTGCTAGCCAGGGCTATGGCTACACCTTC	CSASQGYGYTF
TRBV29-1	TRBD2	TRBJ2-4	TGCAGCGCGGGACTAGCGGGAGACATTCAGTACTTC	CSAGLAGDIQYF
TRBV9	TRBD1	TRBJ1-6	TGTGCCAGCAGCGGACAGGGGGCTGGTTCACCCCTCCACTTT	CASSGQGAGSPLHF
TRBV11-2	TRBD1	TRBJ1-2	TGTGCCAGCAGCATGCGACAGGGAGGTGGCTACACCTTC	CASSMRQGGGYTF
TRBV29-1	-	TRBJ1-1	TGCAGCGTTCAGCCTGTGCAGGGTGCTGAAGCTTTCTTT	CSVQPVQGAEAFF
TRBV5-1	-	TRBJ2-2	TGCGCCAGCAGCTTGCAGGTGGGCGGGGAGCTGTTTTTT	CASSLQVGGELFF
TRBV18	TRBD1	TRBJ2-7	TGTGCCAGCTCACCCCGGCGGGCAGGGGGCCACGAGCAGTACTTC	CASSPRRAGGHEQYF
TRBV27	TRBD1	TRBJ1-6	TGTGCCAGCAGTTCGCGACAGGGGTCTAATTCACCCCTCCACTTT	CASSSRQGSNSPLHF
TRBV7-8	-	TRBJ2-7	TGTGCCAGCAGCTTAGCCAGCCAGACAGAAGACACCTACGCCTACGAGCAGTACTTC	CASSLASQTEDTYAYEQYF
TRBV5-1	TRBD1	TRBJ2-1	TGCGCCAGCAGCTTCGGACAGGCCTACAATGAGCAGTTCTTC	CASSFGQAYNEQFF
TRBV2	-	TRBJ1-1	TGTGCCAGCAGTGAAGCCCAGAGGTCCCCTGAAGCTTTCTTT	CASSEAQRSPEAFF
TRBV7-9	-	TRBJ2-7	TGTGCCAGTGACAGGTCAGGGTACGAGCAGTACTTC	CASDRSGYEQYF
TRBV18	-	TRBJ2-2	TGTGCCAGCTCACCACCGGCAGGGACTGGCGGGGAGCTGTTTTTT	CASSPPAGTGGELFF
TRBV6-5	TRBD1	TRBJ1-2	TGTGCCAGCAGGACCGGACGGGACAGGGTGTATGGCTACACCTTC	CASRTGRDRVYGYTF
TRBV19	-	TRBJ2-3	TGTGCCAGTAAGGAACAGCCCACAGATACGCAGTATTTT	CASKEQPTDTQYF
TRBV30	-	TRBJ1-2	TGTGCCTGGAGTGAGTCGGGAAACTATGGCTACACCTTC	CAWSESGNYGYTF
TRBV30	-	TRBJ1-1	TGTGCCGGGTCAGGTCCCACTGAAGCTTTCTTT	CAGSGPTEAFF
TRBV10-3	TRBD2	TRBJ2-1	TGTGCCATCAGTGGTAGCGGGAGAAGCGATGAGCAGTTCTTC	CAISGSGRSDEQFF
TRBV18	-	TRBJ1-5	TGTGCCAGCTCACCGGGACTCTCAGATCAGCCCCAGCATTTT	CASSPGLSDQPQHF
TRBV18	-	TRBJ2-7	TGTGCCAGCTCACCACAACCAGGCGGGTCCTACGAGCAGTACTTC	CASSPQPGGSYEQYF
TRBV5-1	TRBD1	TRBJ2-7	TGCGCCAGCAGGATCACTCCGGGACAGGGAACCTACGAGCAGTACTTC	CASRITPGQGTYEQYF
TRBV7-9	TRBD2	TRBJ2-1	TGTGCCAGCAGCCCGGCCCACGCGGGGGACGAGCAGTTCTTC	CASSPAHAGDEQFF
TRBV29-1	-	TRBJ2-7	TGCAGCGTTGACTTTGCAGGGACAAACGAGCAGTACTTC	CSVDFAGTNEQYF
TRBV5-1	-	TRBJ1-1	TGCGCCAGCAGATTGGAGGGGCGAGAAGCTTTCTTT	CASRLEGREAFF
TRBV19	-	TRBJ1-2	TGTGCCACTAGTATGAGGAACTATGGCTACACCTTC	CATSMRNYGYTF
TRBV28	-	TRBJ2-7	TGTGCCAGCCCCCCCCCGACAGGACCTTTCTCCTACGAGCAGTACTTC	CASPPPTGPFSYEQYF
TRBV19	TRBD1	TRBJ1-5	TGTGCCAGTAGGGGACAGAGCAATCAGCCCCAGCATTTT	CASRGQSNQPQHF
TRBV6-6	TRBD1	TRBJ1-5	TGTGCCAGCAGTCTCCTCGACAGGGTGGATCAGCCCCAGCATTTT	CASSLLDRVDQPQHF
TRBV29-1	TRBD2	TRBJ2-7	TGCAGCGTTGAACTGGGACTAGCGGGGGACGAGCAGTACTTC	CSVELGLAGDEQYF
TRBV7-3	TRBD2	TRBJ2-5	TGTGCCAGCAGCTTAATTGCGGGGGACCAAGAGACCCAGTACTTC	CASSLIAGDQETQYF
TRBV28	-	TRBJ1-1	TGTGCCAGCAGTTGGGACATTCTGAACACTGAAGCTTTCTTT	CASSWDILNTEAFF
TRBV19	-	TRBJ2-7	TGTGCCAGTAGTTCAGGACAGATTCACGAGCAGTACTTC	CASSSGQIHEQYF
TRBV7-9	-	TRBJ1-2	TGTGCCAGCAGCTTCGCGGGGGGCGGCTATGGCTACACCTTC	CASSFAGGGYGYTF
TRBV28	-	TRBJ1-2	TGTGCCAGCAGTCGTCGCTATGGCTACACCTTC	CASSRRYGYTF